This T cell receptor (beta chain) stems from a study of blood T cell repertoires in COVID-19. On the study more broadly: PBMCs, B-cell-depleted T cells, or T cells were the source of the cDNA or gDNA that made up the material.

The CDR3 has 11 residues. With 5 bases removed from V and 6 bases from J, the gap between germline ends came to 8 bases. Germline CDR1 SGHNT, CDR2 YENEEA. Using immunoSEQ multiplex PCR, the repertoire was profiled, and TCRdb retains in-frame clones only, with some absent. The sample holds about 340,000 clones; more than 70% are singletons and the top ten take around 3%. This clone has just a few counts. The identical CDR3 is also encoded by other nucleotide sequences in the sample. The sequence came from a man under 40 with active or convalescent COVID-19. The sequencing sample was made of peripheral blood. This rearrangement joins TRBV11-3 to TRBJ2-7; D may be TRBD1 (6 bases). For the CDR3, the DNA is TGTGCCAGCAGCCCAGGGGTCGAGCAGTACTTC. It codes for CASSPGVEQYF.